A selection of T cell receptor beta chains follows, all from one sample in a study of CD8 T cells in Susac syndrome. Using its own MiXCR run on the immunoSEQ multiplex PCR reads, TCRdb lists one record per CDR3 protein. The sample records 120,000 or so distinct CDR3 sequences, around 94% being singletons. The sample comprised CD8+ T cells from PBMCs. These receptors were obtained from a human donor with Susac syndrome. The CDR3 runs from the conserved cysteine through the conserved F or W. D genes are given only for firm matches. The size of a clone is reported for some rows only, either as once, few or many, or as a class for expanded clones.

d_gene: NA; len: 14; j_gene: TRBJ1-1; abundance: NA; v_gene: TRBV18; CDR3aa: CASSVAVGGTEAFF
d_gene: TRBD1; len: 17; j_gene: TRBJ2-7; abundance: NA; v_gene: TRBV6-5; CDR3aa: CASSYTAPGQGAYEQYF
d_gene: NA; len: 15; j_gene: TRBJ1-5; abundance: NA; v_gene: TRBV7-6; CDR3aa: CASSFRTKLNQPQHF
d_gene: TRBD2; len: 15; j_gene: TRBJ2-1; abundance: NA; v_gene: TRBV13; CDR3aa: CASSSGLAGAVEQFF
d_gene: TRBD2; len: 14; j_gene: TRBJ2-7; abundance: NA; v_gene: TRBV5-4; CDR3aa: CASSFSGGDYEQYF
d_gene: TRBD1; len: 15; j_gene: TRBJ1-1; abundance: NA; v_gene: TRBV5-5; CDR3aa: CASSGPTGGYTEAFF
d_gene: NA; len: 16; j_gene: TRBJ2-2; abundance: NA; v_gene: TRBV7-9; CDR3aa: CASSPWRLDGAGELFF
d_gene: NA; len: 14; j_gene: TRBJ1-1; abundance: once; v_gene: TRBV6-5; CDR3aa: CASSLTTVNTEAFF
d_gene: NA; len: 18; j_gene: TRBJ2-3; abundance: NA; v_gene: TRBV4-1; CDR3aa: CASSQESMDRESTDTQYF
d_gene: TRBD1; len: 15; j_gene: TRBJ2-3; abundance: NA; v_gene: TRBV5-6; CDR3aa: CASYLQGARTDTQYF
d_gene: NA; len: 16; j_gene: TRBJ2-3; abundance: NA; v_gene: TRBV6-4; CDR3aa: CASSDSTGRGADTQYF
d_gene: NA; len: 13; j_gene: TRBJ2-1; abundance: NA; v_gene: TRBV13; CDR3aa: CASSLGHVYEQFF
d_gene: TRBD1; len: 15; j_gene: TRBJ2-1; abundance: NA; v_gene: TRBV30; CDR3aa: CAWGQDPRSYNEQFF
d_gene: NA; len: 16; j_gene: TRBJ1-5; abundance: NA; v_gene: TRBV6-1; CDR3aa: CASSEEKGQGWVPQHF
d_gene: NA; len: 16; j_gene: TRBJ2-3; abundance: once; v_gene: TRBV6-5; CDR3aa: CASSYAYGSGTDTQYF
d_gene: TRBD1; len: 15; j_gene: TRBJ1-1; abundance: NA; v_gene: TRBV20-1; CDR3aa: CSANPRTGGYTEAFF
d_gene: NA; len: 14; j_gene: TRBJ1-1; abundance: NA; v_gene: TRBV7-9; CDR3aa: CASSLVTGNTEAFF
d_gene: NA; len: 16; j_gene: TRBJ2-1; abundance: NA; v_gene: TRBV4-3; CDR3aa: CASSPREGGAYNEQFF
d_gene: NA; len: 17; j_gene: TRBJ2-3; abundance: NA; v_gene: TRBV7-7; CDR3aa: CASSHHGTPTLTDTQYF
d_gene: NA; len: 15; j_gene: TRBJ2-1; abundance: NA; v_gene: TRBV6-5; CDR3aa: CASSYSMGGGDEQFF
d_gene: NA; len: 19; j_gene: TRBJ2-1; abundance: NA; v_gene: TRBV30; CDR3aa: CAWIPAGLPPLSSYNEQFF
d_gene: TRBD1; len: 15; j_gene: TRBJ1-1; abundance: NA; v_gene: TRBV10-3; CDR3aa: CAISERAGGFTEAFF
d_gene: NA; len: 16; j_gene: TRBJ1-6; abundance: NA; v_gene: TRBV7-9; CDR3aa: CASSSLSPAVDSPLHF
d_gene: NA; len: 14; j_gene: TRBJ1-6; abundance: NA; v_gene: TRBV1; CDR3aa: CTSSGSRGRSPLHF
d_gene: TRBD2; len: 19; j_gene: TRBJ2-1; abundance: NA; v_gene: TRBV3-1; CDR3aa: CASSLSGKREARDYNEQFF
d_gene: NA; len: 14; j_gene: TRBJ2-7; abundance: NA; v_gene: TRBV7-2; CDR3aa: CASSFRTHTYEQYF
d_gene: NA; len: 14; j_gene: TRBJ2-1; abundance: once; v_gene: TRBV29-1; CDR3aa: CSVEEGSSYNEQFF
d_gene: NA; len: 17; j_gene: TRBJ2-6; abundance: NA; v_gene: TRBV11-2; CDR3aa: CASSPGTVGAGANVLTF
d_gene: NA; len: 17; j_gene: TRBJ2-7; abundance: NA; v_gene: TRBV20-1; CDR3aa: CSARLWGPAGWLYEQYF
d_gene: NA; len: 15; j_gene: TRBJ2-5; abundance: NA; v_gene: TRBV19; CDR3aa: CASSIWGRLGETQYF
d_gene: NA; len: 13; j_gene: TRBJ2-2; abundance: NA; v_gene: TRBV6-4; CDR3aa: CASSGTSTGELFF
d_gene: TRBD2; len: 17; j_gene: TRBJ2-1; abundance: once; v_gene: TRBV7-8; CDR3aa: CASSPGLAGSFTDEQFF
d_gene: NA; len: 14; j_gene: TRBJ1-5; abundance: NA; v_gene: TRBV27; CDR3aa: CASSFRGDNQPQHF
d_gene: NA; len: 13; j_gene: TRBJ1-1; abundance: NA; v_gene: TRBV5-1; CDR3aa: CASTYGGNTEAFF
d_gene: NA; len: 16; j_gene: TRBJ1-1; abundance: NA; v_gene: TRBV9; CDR3aa: CASSVGGSDMNTEAFF
d_gene: TRBD1; len: 17; j_gene: TRBJ2-5; abundance: NA; v_gene: TRBV4-3; CDR3aa: CASSQETGAIGSETQYF
d_gene: TRBD2; len: 13; j_gene: TRBJ2-5; abundance: NA; v_gene: TRBV7-8; CDR3aa: CASSLREGETQYF
d_gene: TRBD1; len: 15; j_gene: TRBJ2-3; abundance: NA; v_gene: TRBV20-1; CDR3aa: CSASPGTENTDTQYF
d_gene: NA; len: 15; j_gene: TRBJ1-5; abundance: NA; v_gene: TRBV24-1; CDR3aa: CATSQLDQGQGPQHF
d_gene: NA; len: 14; j_gene: TRBJ2-7; abundance: NA; v_gene: TRBV20-1; CDR3aa: CSARGLGGSYEQYF
d_gene: NA; len: 13; j_gene: TRBJ2-7; abundance: once; v_gene: TRBV7-2; CDR3aa: CASSLMYKAEQYF
d_gene: NA; len: 12; j_gene: TRBJ1-1; abundance: NA; v_gene: TRBV12-3/TRBV12-4; CDR3aa: CASAKMNTEAFF
d_gene: TRBD1; len: 13; j_gene: TRBJ1-2; abundance: NA; v_gene: TRBV18; CDR3aa: CASSPQDRLGYTF
d_gene: TRBD1; len: 13; j_gene: TRBJ1-1; abundance: once; v_gene: TRBV25-1; CDR3aa: CASSHEAGGEAFF
d_gene: TRBD2; len: 14; j_gene: TRBJ2-7; abundance: NA; v_gene: TRBV20-1; CDR3aa: CSARDSGTTHEQYF
d_gene: NA; len: 14; j_gene: TRBJ1-1; abundance: NA; v_gene: TRBV12-3/TRBV12-4; CDR3aa: CASSSGTLDTEAFF
d_gene: TRBD2; len: 13; j_gene: TRBJ2-1; abundance: NA; v_gene: TRBV27; CDR3aa: CASSLQAGREQFF
d_gene: TRBD1; len: 17; j_gene: TRBJ2-1; abundance: NA; v_gene: TRBV28; CDR3aa: CASSFGTGGEAYNEQFF
d_gene: NA; len: 18; j_gene: TRBJ2-3; abundance: NA; v_gene: TRBV28; CDR3aa: CASSFQSGTQESTDTQYF
d_gene: NA; len: 14; j_gene: TRBJ1-1; abundance: NA; v_gene: TRBV9; CDR3aa: CASSEGDGGTEAFF
d_gene: NA; len: 11; j_gene: TRBJ2-3; abundance: NA; v_gene: TRBV29-1; CDR3aa: CSVDLAATQYF
d_gene: NA; len: 14; j_gene: TRBJ2-7; abundance: NA; v_gene: TRBV27; CDR3aa: CASRDLASPAEQYF
d_gene: NA; len: 13; j_gene: TRBJ1-4; abundance: NA; v_gene: TRBV6-6; CDR3aa: CASSSDEVEKLFF
d_gene: TRBD2; len: 19; j_gene: TRBJ2-2; abundance: NA; v_gene: TRBV4-1; CDR3aa: CASSPGLAGGHMNTGELFF
d_gene: TRBD2; len: 14; j_gene: TRBJ2-3; abundance: NA; v_gene: TRBV6-4; CDR3aa: CASSEGGDTDTQYF
d_gene: TRBD1; len: 18; j_gene: TRBJ2-6; abundance: NA; v_gene: TRBV15; CDR3aa: CATSRPGQGTSGANVLTF
d_gene: NA; len: 17; j_gene: TRBJ2-3; abundance: NA; v_gene: TRBV4-1; CDR3aa: CASSQPTDSRSTDTQYF
d_gene: TRBD1; len: 15; j_gene: TRBJ2-7; abundance: NA; v_gene: TRBV29-1; CDR3aa: CSTRTDRGLNYEQYF
d_gene: NA; len: 14; j_gene: TRBJ1-2; abundance: NA; v_gene: TRBV18; CDR3aa: CASSPTGPGDGYTF
d_gene: TRBD1; len: 19; j_gene: TRBJ1-5; abundance: NA; v_gene: TRBV28; CDR3aa: CASSLPRDRGPDSNQPQHF